One sample yielded the 14 T cell receptor beta chains listed below, sequenced in a study of T cells in Graves' hyperthyroidism and ophthalmopathy (dated by TCRdb to between 2018 and 2021). To prepare the library, multiplex PCR was applied. Sequencing used an Illumina HiSeq 2000. Amplification of TCR beta CDR3 regions was carried out from RNA transcripts. A first-round RT-PCR of the TCR CDR3 used the HTBI primer set with the Qiagen OneStep RT-PCR kit. The public reads were quality trimmed at Q25 with fastp and then assembled into clones with MiXCR by TCRdb, keeping productive beta chains. Each entry is one CDR3 protein sequence, shown with its most common DNA and genes. Present in this sample are a few hundred thousand distinct CDR3 sequences, roughly an eighth of which were seen just once. 9.2% of the sample is taken by the ten largest. Source material: blood. These receptors all stem from a woman in her late teens or twenties with Graves' hyperthyroidism.

CDR3 residues: CASSVESGGTDTQYF. CDR3 nucleotide sequence: TGTGCCAGCAGCGTAGAGTCGGGGGGAACAGATACGCAGTATTTT. This chain uses TRBV9 with TRBJ2-3, with 7 positions matching TRBD2. In germline, CDR1 is SGDLS, CDR2 YYNGEE. The CDR3 covers 15 residues. Trimming cost V 0 bases and J 3 bases; bases outside gene matches: 4.

This clonotype was observed at least ten times. The chain joins TRBV19 to TRBJ2-7, with 8 nucleotides matching TRBD1. Germline CDR1 is LNHDA and CDR2 is SQIVND (reference sequence). The CDR3 runs 15 residues. Losses at the gene ends were 6 bases for V and 0 bases for J; bases not matched to a gene: 7. For the CDR3, the DNA is TGTGCCAGTAGGCGGACAGGGCCTTCCTCCTACGAGCAGTACTTC. This codes for CASRRTGPSSYEQYF.

The genes are TRBV10-3 and TRBJ1-2; D gene unclear. CDR3 length: 14 amino acids. Trimming took 2 bases from V and 4 from J, leaving 11 bases between them. The germline CDR1 and CDR2 sequences are ENHRY and SYGVKD. This CDR3 reads CAISETQSRYGYTF. CDR3 nucleotides: TGTGCCATCAGTGAGACCCAATCACGCTATGGCTACACCTTC.

This rearrangement joins TRBV5-1 to TRBJ1-1; 7 bases map to TRBD1. The CDR3 extends over 16 amino acids. With 0 bases clipped from V and 0 bases from J, the junction kept 5 bases outside the gene matches. The germline V gene encodes CDR1 SGHRS and CDR2 YFSETQ. The CDR3: CASSLAGGTMNTEAFF. The CDR3 DNA is TGCGCCAGCAGCTTGGCAGGGGGGACGATGAACACTGAAGCTTTCTTT.

This clonotype was detected only a few times. The chain uses TRBV7-6 and TRBJ2-1; tentative D call: TRBD1 (5 bases). Trimming removed 3 bases from V and 1 base from J, with 10 bases in between. CDR1 and CDR2 from the germline V gene are SGHVS and FNYEAQ. The CDR3 is 15 residues long. The CDR3, as DNA: TGTGCCAGCAGCTTTACACCAGGGTCCTACAATGAGCAGTTCTTC. This translates into CASSFTPGSYNEQFF.

In the case of this clonotype: With a much larger clone just one base away, this may be a read error. The chain joins TRBV15 to TRBJ1-4; 9 nucleotides line up with TRBD1. The J segment lost 13 bases and the V segment lost 0 bases, leaving 12 bases of the junction unmatched. Germline CDR1 and CDR2: LNHNV and YYDKDF (reference sequence). This CDR3 spans 16 amino acids. CDR3 sequence reads: CATSREGSGQGKRLFF. In DNA form, the CDR3 reads TGTGCCACCAGCAGAGAGGGTTCGGGACAGGGCAAAAGACTGTTTTTT. The whole variable domain, filled in from reference TRBV15 and TRBJ1-4, reads DAMVIQNPRYQVTQFGKPVTLSCSQTLNHNVMYWYQQKSSQAPKLLFHYYDKDFNNEADTPDNFQSRRPNTSFCFLDIRSPGLGDTAMYLCATSREGSGQGKRLFFGSGTQLSVL.

This clonotype has at least ten counts. The chain recombines TRBV3-1 with TRBJ1-2; 7 bases map to TRBD1. The V segment lost 0 bases and the J segment 8 bases; nucleotides outside the gene matches: 3. The CDR3 covers 13 residues. In germline, CDR1 is LGHDT, CDR2 YNNKEL (reference sequence). The CDR3 spells CASSQDSGGGYTF. For the CDR3, the DNA is TGTGCCAGCAGCCAAGATTCAGGGGGAGGCTACACCTTC.

V and J are TRBV3-1 and TRBJ2-6; D gene unclear. Per germline, CDR1 LGHDT and CDR2 YNNKEL (reference sequence). Trimming shortened V by 0 bases and J by 0 bases, and 9 bases separated the two germline ends. CDR3 length equals 17 residues. This chain's CDR3 is CASSQDLRASGANVLTF. In DNA, the CDR3 is TGTGCCAGCAGCCAAGATTTACGGGCCTCTGGGGCCAACGTCCTGACTTTC.

V and J are TRBV28 and TRBJ1-6, with D perhaps matching TRBD1 (5 bases). Germline V CDR1 and CDR2: MDHEN, SYDVKM. This CDR3 is built from 17 residues. V lost 6 bases, J lost 0 bases, and 15 bases lay in between. CDR3 sequence reads: CASRLGRKSSYNSPLHF. The CDR3 DNA reads TGTGCCAGCAGACTGGGACGGAAAAGCTCCTATAATTCACCCCTCCACTTT. Looking up the rest from reference TRBV28 and TRBJ1-6 gives the full variable domain: DVKVTQSSRYLVKRTGEKVFLECVQDMDHENMFWYRQDPGLGLRLIYFSYDVKMKEKGDIPEGYSVSREKKERFSLILESASTNQTSMYLCASRLGRKSSYNSPLHFGNGTRLTVT.

The genes are TRBV19 and TRBJ1-5; 9 positions match TRBD1. The CDR3 extends over 15 amino acids. Germline lookup yields CDR1 LNHDA and CDR2 SQIVND (reference sequence). Losses at the gene ends were 10 bases for V and 3 bases for J; bases not matched to a gene: 10. CDR3: CATTSGTGHNQPQHF. CDR3 nucleotides: TGTGCCACTACCTCCGGGACAGGGCACAATCAGCCCCAGCATTTT.

In DNA form, the CDR3 reads TGTGCCAGCAGACGGGGGCCAGGAGGCTACACCTTC. Translated: CASRRGPGGYTF. The chain is built from TRBV5-6 and TRBJ1-2, with D possibly being TRBD1 (6 bases). V lost 5 bases and J lost 8, with 13 bases in between. The CDR3 contains 12 residues. The germline gives CDR1 SGHDT, CDR2 YYEEEE.

This clonotype appeared many times. The rearrangement links TRBV24-1 to TRBJ2-2; no firm D call. The CDR3 extends over 13 amino acids. Trimming left V 9 bases short and J 0 bases short, with 7 bases between. Looked up from germline, CDR1 is KGHDR and CDR2 is SFDVKD. The DNA of the CDR3 is TGTGCCACCGGTCCGGCGAACACCGGGGAGCTGTTTTTT. This gives the protein CATGPANTGELFF.

This clonotype has at least ten counts. The chain links TRBV7-8 to TRBJ1-5; TRBD1 matches 8 bases. Germline trimming cut 1 base from V and 6 bases from J; bases unmatched to any gene: 14. The CDR3 runs to 18 residues. CDR1 is SGHVS and CDR2 is FQNEAQ in the germline V gene. For the CDR3, the DNA is TGTGCCAGCAGCTTAGAGGGACAGGTCGGGTTTGAGATTCAGCCCCAGCATTTT. It encodes CASSLEGQVGFEIQPQHF.

This clonotype occurred many times. The gene calls are TRBV5-1 and TRBJ2-1, with 8 bases matching TRBD2. Germline CDR1 is SGHRS and CDR2 is YFSETQ. V shed 7 bases, J shed 12 bases, and the junction held 15 bases outside the gene matches. The CDR3 runs 14 residues. CDR3 residues: CASRETGGERRQFF. CDR3 DNA sequence: TGCGCCAGCCGGGAGACGGGGGGGGAACGGCGGCAGTTCTTC. Full variable domain (remainder filled in from reference TRBV5-1 and TRBJ2-1): KAGVTQTPRYLIKTRGQQVTLSCSPISGHRSVSWYQQTPGQGLQFLFEYFSETQRNKGNFPGRFSGRQFSNSRSEMNVSTLELGDSALYLCASRETGGERRQFFGPGTRLTVL.